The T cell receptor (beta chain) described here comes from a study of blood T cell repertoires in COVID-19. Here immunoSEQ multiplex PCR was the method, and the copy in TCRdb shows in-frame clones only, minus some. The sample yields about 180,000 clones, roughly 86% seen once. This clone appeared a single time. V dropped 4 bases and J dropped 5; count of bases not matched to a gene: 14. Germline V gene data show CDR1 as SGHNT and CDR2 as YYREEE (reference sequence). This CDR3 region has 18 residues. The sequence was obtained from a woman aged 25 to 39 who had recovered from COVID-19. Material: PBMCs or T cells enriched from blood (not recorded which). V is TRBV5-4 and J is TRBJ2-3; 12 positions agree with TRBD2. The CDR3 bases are TGTGCCAGCAGCCCCTATACTAGCGGGAGGACCCACGGAGATACGCAGTATTTT. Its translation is CASSPYTSGRTHGDTQYF.